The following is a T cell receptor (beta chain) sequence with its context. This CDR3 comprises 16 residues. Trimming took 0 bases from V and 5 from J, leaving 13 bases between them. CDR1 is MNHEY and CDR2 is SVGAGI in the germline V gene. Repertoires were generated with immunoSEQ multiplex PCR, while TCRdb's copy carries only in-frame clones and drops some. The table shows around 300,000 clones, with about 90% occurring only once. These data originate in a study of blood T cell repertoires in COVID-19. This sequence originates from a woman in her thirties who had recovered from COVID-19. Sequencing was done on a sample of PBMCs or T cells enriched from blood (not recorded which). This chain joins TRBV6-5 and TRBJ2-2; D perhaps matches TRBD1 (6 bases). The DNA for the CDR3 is TGTGCCAGCAGTTACTCTATAACAGGACAGACCGGGGAGCTGTTTTTT. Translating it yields CASSYSITGQTGELFF.